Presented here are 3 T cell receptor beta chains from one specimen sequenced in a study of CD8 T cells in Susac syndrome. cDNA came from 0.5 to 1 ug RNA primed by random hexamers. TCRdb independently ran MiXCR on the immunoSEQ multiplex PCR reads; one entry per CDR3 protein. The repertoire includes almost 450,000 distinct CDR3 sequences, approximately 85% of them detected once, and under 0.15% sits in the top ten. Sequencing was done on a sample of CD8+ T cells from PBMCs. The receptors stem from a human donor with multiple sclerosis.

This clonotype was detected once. In DNA, the CDR3 is TGTGCCAGCCGCGAGACAACGATCTACGAGCAGTACTTC. Translating gives CASRETTIYEQYF. The rearrangement uses TRBV6-5 and TRBJ2-7; D not resolved. This CDR3 contains 13 residues. Trimming removed 8 bases at V and 3 bases at J, with 14 bases between. Germline CDR1 and CDR2: MNHEY and SVGAGI.

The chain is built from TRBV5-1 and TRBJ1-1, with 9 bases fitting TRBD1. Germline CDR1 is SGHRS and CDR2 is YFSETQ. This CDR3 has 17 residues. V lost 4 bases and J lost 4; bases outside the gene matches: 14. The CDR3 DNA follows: TGCGCCAGCAGCCCTTCACCGGGACAGGGTTTGGGCACTGAAGCTTTCTTT. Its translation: CASSPSPGQGLGTEAFF.

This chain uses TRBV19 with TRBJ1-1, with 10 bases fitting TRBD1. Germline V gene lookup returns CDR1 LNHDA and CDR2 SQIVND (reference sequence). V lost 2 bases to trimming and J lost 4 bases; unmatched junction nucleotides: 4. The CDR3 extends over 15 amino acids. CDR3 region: CASSIWDRGGTEAFF. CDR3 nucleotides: TGTGCCAGTAGTATATGGGACAGGGGTGGCACTGAAGCTTTCTTT. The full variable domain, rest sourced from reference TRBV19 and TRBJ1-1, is DGGITQSPKYLFRKEGQNVTLSCEQNLNHDAMYWYRQDPGQGLRLIYYSQIVNDFQKGDIAEGYSVSREKKESFPLTVTSAQKNPTAFYLCASSIWDRGGTEAFFGQGTRLTVV.